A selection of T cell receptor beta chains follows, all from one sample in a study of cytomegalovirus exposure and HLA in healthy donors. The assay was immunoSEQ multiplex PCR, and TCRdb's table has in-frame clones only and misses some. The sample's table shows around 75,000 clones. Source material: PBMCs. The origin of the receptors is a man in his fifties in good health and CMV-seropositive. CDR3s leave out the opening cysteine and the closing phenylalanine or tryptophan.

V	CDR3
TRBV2	ASSEYGGRGADTQY
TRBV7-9	ASSLSTIYNQPQH
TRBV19	ASGTGLDSYT
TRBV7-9	ASYPGGGDGYT
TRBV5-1	ASSSYPDSMNTEAF
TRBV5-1	ASSSEGTSGGSYEQY
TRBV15	ATSRGFLGAGTGELF
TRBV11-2	ASSLRGQSQETQY
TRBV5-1	ASSTGGELETQY
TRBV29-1	SVEPSGRNTGELF
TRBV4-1	ASSQGPSGGRSTDTQY
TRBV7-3	ASSEYRGGKTEAF
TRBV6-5	ASSYSPGIQETQY
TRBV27	ASSPWEGGPTDTQY
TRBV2	ASSGQTQETQY
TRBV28	ASSGTGNLDTQY
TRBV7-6	ASSSYRETEAF
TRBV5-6	ASSLARAEAF
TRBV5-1	ASSLADWRRDGYT
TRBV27	ASSLSTGGADYGYT
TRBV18	ASSPLGSGDGETQY
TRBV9	ASSGGDMRSEKLF
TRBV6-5	ASSRGGAYEQY
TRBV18	ASSYTSGGNSYEQY
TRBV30	AWSVPGSSGSVADTQY
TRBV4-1	ASSQHSRAGELF
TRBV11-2	ASTLLGTGINGYT
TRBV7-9	ASSPRTEWSWYT
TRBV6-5	ASSRTSGGETQY
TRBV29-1	SAGLAYTGELF
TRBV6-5	ASSQDRGTEKLF
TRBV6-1	ASSLRQSSGNTIY
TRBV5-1	ASSFVTGTDTQY
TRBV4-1	ASSQGRNTEAF
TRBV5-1	ASSLGGGADDEQF